This T cell receptor (beta chain) originates from a study of blood T cell repertoires in COVID-19. The overall study: The samples span acute and convalescent COVID-19 from the United States, Italy and Spain.

Original processing methods: Using reference gene primer amplification, nucleated cell counts were estimated. The assay was immunoSEQ multiplex PCR, and TCRdb's table has in-frame clones only and misses some. That table is the source of V, J and clone size, and D and trimming were worked out from the DNA. This repertoire shows 100,000 or so clones, around 87% found once; its top ten account for around 20%. The sequencing sample was made of peripheral blood. The clonotype comes from a human donor in a cohort sampled during active COVID-19.

The CDR3 region has the DNA TGTGCCAGCAGCTTTTTCGGCCGAGGGGAGGGCACCGGGGAGCTGTTTTTT. It specifies CASSFFGRGEGTGELFF. J is TRBJ2-2 and V is TRBV5-6; 7 bases are shared with TRBD2. Trimming removed 2 bases from V and 4 bases from J; junction bases left unmatched: 11. This CDR3 has 17 amino acids. CDR1 and CDR2 from the germline V gene are SGHDT and YYEEEE.